Following are 31 T cell receptor beta chains from one sample sequenced in a study of cytomegalovirus exposure and HLA in healthy donors (dated by TCRdb to about 2017). Library creation used the immunoSEQ multiplex PCR assay. For the multiplex PCR, a mixture combining 60 forward primers for TCR Vbeta segments and 13 reverse primers for TCR Jbeta segments was used. TCRdb limited this immuneACCESS table to in-frame rearrangements with V and J called. A share of clones is missing; checked studies link under half to unresolved V genes, and the rest is unexplained. Across this sample there are 110,000 or so clones, with about 79% seen only once. In total, the top ten clones hold more than 2% of the sample. The sequenced material came from PBMCs. These receptors all stem from a human donor in good health.

CDR3 sequence reads: CASSVTGTLAFWYF. CDR3 nucleotide sequence: TGTGCCAGCAGTGTTACCGGGACACTGGCTTTCTGGTACTTC. This chain links TRBV2 with TRBJ2-5; a possible D gene is TRBD1 (6 bases). Trimming stripped 4 bases from V and 13 bases from J, with 22 bases between. Germline CDR1 and CDR2: SNHLY and FYNNEI. The CDR3 extends over 14 amino acids.

The rearrangement uses TRBV2 and TRBJ1-2; a possible D gene is TRBD1 (5 bases). Germline loops: CDR1 SNHLY, CDR2 FYNNEI. Trimming removed 4 bases from V and 8 bases from J, with 20 bases in between. The CDR3 loop spans 15 amino acids. CDR3 DNA: TGTGCCAGCAGTGGGGGGACGGGGGTAGGAGGAGGCTACACCTTC. Translating gives CASSGGTGVGGGYTF.

This clone was detected a few times. The genes are TRBV7-9 and TRBJ1-1; the match to TRBD1 covers 11 bases. The CDR3 length is 15 residues. Looked up from germline, CDR1 is SEHNR and CDR2 is FQNEAQ (reference sequence). V dropped 8 bases and J dropped 5; count of bases not matched to a gene: 10. This CDR3 is CASALRDRGRTEAFF. In DNA form, the CDR3 reads TGTGCCAGCGCCCTACGGGACAGGGGGAGAACTGAAGCTTTCTTT.

This clone was recorded only once. V gene TRBV28 combines with J gene TRBJ2-7, with 7 nucleotides matching TRBD1. CDR1 MDHEN and CDR2 SYDVKM come from the germline V gene. After removal of 6 bases from V and 0 bases from J, the junction contained 23 bases not matched to a gene. CDR3 length equals 20 residues. The CDR3 sequence is CASSEGATGTKGLPSYEQYF. The CDR3 DNA follows: TGTGCCAGCAGCGAGGGGGCAACCGGGACCAAAGGCTTGCCCTCCTACGAGCAGTACTTC.

There are a few counts of this clone. The CDR3 nucleotides are TGTGCCAGCAGCCAGACTGACTCCTACGAGCAGTACTTC. Protein sequence: CASSQTDSYEQYF. This chain uses TRBV6-5 with TRBJ2-7; D is unresolved. V was cut by 6 bases and J by 0 bases, with 9 bases left in between. The CDR3 runs 13 residues. Germline CDR1 and CDR2: MNHEY and SVGAGI.

The V and J genes are TRBV6-1 and TRBJ1-2, with D perhaps TRBD1 (5 bases). This CDR3 region has 14 residues. V lost 4 bases and J 5 bases, leaving 14 bases between the germline ends. The germline V gene has CDR1 MNHNS and CDR2 SASEGT. This chain's CDR3 is CASSAPDSGYGYTF. In DNA form, the CDR3 reads TGTGCCAGCAGTGCCCCTGACAGTGGTTATGGCTACACCTTC.

This clone was counted a few times. The rearrangement links TRBV6-6 to TRBJ1-5; 7 bases agree with TRBD1. Trimming removed 6 bases from V and 2 bases from J; junction bases left unmatched: 7. The CDR3 has 15 residues. The germline V gene encodes CDR1 MNHNY and CDR2 SVGAGI (reference sequence). The CDR3 reads CASSRPGQGNQPQHF. CDR3 coding DNA: TGTGCCAGCAGCCGCCCCGGACAGGGCAATCAGCCCCAGCATTTT.

This clone was seen only a few times. This chain links TRBV6-1 with TRBJ1-2; 8 bases are a match to TRBD1. Germline CDR1 is MNHNS and CDR2 is SASEGT. The CDR3 sequence is 16 residues long. V dropped 3 bases and J dropped 3; count of bases not matched to a gene: 9. The CDR3 coding sequence is TGTGCCAGCAGTGACGGACAGGGTTTCGGGGACTATGGCTACACCTTC. It encodes CASSDGQGFGDYGYTF.

This clone was observed a few times. The chain links TRBV2 to TRBJ2-5; 7 bases are a match to TRBD2. CDR1 SNHLY and CDR2 FYNNEI come from the germline V gene. V was clipped by 1 base and J by 2 bases; unmatched bases: 7. The CDR3 is 16 residues long. CDR3 loop: CASSEERDWLQETQYF. The CDR3 nucleotides read TGTGCCAGCAGTGAAGAGCGGGACTGGTTACAAGAGACCCAGTACTTC.

This chain connects TRBV6-5 to TRBJ2-7; 13 positions agree with TRBD2. CDR3 length: 15 residues. From germline, CDR1 is MNHEY and CDR2 SVGAGI. V lost 5 bases and J lost 12; bases outside the gene matches: 13. The CDR3 protein is CASSQGLAGVGLLYF. The CDR3 nucleotides read TGTGCCAGCAGTCAAGGACTAGCGGGAGTCGGCTTGCTGTACTTC.

The rearrangement uses TRBV19 and TRBJ1-3; a weak D match, TRBD1 (5 bases). CDR3 length equals 15 residues. Germline V gene sequence: CDR1 LNHDA, CDR2 SQIVND (reference sequence). The V end was cut by 4 bases, the J end by 0 bases, with 10 bases between. The CDR3 reads CASSTRQNSGNTIYF. In DNA, the CDR3 is TGTGCCAGTAGTACCAGACAGAACTCTGGAAACACCATATATTTT.

The rearrangement uses TRBV6-5 and TRBJ2-5; no clear D gene. From germline, CDR1 is MNHEY and CDR2 SVGAGI. This CDR3 comprises 14 residues. V lost 0 bases to trimming and J lost 9 bases, with 14 bases between them. Written as DNA, the CDR3 is TGTGCCAGCAGTTACTCGAGGCAGATTAACGCCCAGTACTTC. Encoded protein: CASSYSRQINAQYF.

The rearrangement joins TRBV7-9 to TRBJ2-5, with TRBD1 matching over 9 bases. The CDR3 is made up of 16 amino acids. The germline V gene has CDR1 SEHNR and CDR2 FQNEAQ (reference sequence). The junction had 11 bases not matched to a gene; V was cut back by 4 bases and J by 5 bases. The DNA for the CDR3 is TGTGCCAGCAGCTCCACTACAGGGGGCGAGGGGGAGACCCAGTACTTC. Protein: CASSSTTGGEGETQYF.

The rearrangement uses TRBV30 and TRBJ1-5; D is unclear. The germline V gene has CDR1 GTSNPN and CDR2 SVGIG (reference sequence). With 0 bases removed from V and 7 bases from J, the gap between germline ends came to 10 bases. The CDR3 loop spans 13 amino acids. CDR3 region: CAWSVSGNQPQHF. The CDR3 DNA follows: TGTGCCTGGAGTGTAAGCGGGAACCAGCCCCAGCATTTT.

The V and J genes are TRBV4-2 and TRBJ2-7; D is possibly TRBD1 (6 bases). This CDR3 is 16 amino acids long. Trimming shortened V by 0 bases and J by 2 bases, and 14 bases separated the two germline ends. Germline CDR1 LGHNA, CDR2 YNFKEQ. The CDR3 coding sequence is TGTGCCAGCAGCCAAGAATTGGGGGCGTTCACCTACGAGCAGTACTTC. It yields the protein CASSQELGAFTYEQYF.

V and J are TRBV5-8 and TRBJ1-1; D may be TRBD1 (5 bases). The germline CDR1 and CDR2 sequences are SGHTS and YDEGEE. CDR3 length: 15 amino acids. V was clipped by 2 bases and J by 4 bases, with 15 bases between them. CDR3 sequence: CASSFDSGGSTEAFF. The CDR3 region has the DNA TGTGCCAGCAGCTTCGACAGCGGGGGATCCACTGAAGCTTTCTTT.

A word on this clone: Distinct nucleotide sequences in the sample also encode this CDR3. The chain carries TRBV7-2 and TRBJ2-5, with D uncertain. Deletions cut 5 bases from V and 4 bases from J, with 5 bases between. The CDR3 is 11 residues long. CDR1 and CDR2 (germline): SGHTA, FQGNSA. The CDR3 coding sequence is TGTGCCAGCAGCCCCCGAGAGACCCAGTACTTC. It encodes CASSPRETQYF.

A single count supports this clone. The chain recombines TRBV7-9 with TRBJ1-1, with TRBD1 identical over 9 bases. The ends lost 3 bases at V and 6 bases at J; junction bases unmatched: 8. This CDR3 spans 15 amino acids. The V gene's germline CDR1 is SEHNR and CDR2 FQNEAQ (reference sequence). In nucleotides, the CDR3 is TGTGCCAGCAGCTTCACAGGGGGCGGAGGCCCTGAAGCTTTCTTT. Amino acids: CASSFTGGGGPEAFF.

CDR3 DNA sequence: TGTGCCAGCAGCTGGGACAGGGGGGGGGACACTGAAGCTTTCTTT. Protein product: CASSWDRGGDTEAFF. This chain links TRBV5-4 with TRBJ1-1; 11 bases are shared with TRBD1. The germline gives CDR1 SGHNT, CDR2 YYREEE (reference sequence). The CDR3 spans 15 residues. After removal of 3 bases from V and 3 bases from J, the junction contained 4 bases not matched to a gene.

CDR3 amino acids: CASSLFAGGEQFF. The DNA for the CDR3 is TGTGCCAGCAGCTTGTTTGCGGGAGGTGAGCAGTTCTTC. This sequence joins TRBV11-3 and TRBJ2-1, with 8 bases that match TRBD2. V lost 3 bases, J lost 9 bases, and 4 bases stayed unmatched. The CDR3 is 13 amino acids. Germline CDR1 and CDR2: SGHNT and YENEEA.

For this clone: This sample includes further DNA sequences coding for the same CDR3. V usage is TRBV6-1 and J usage is TRBJ1-5; TRBD1 matches at 10 bases. CDR3 length: 15 amino acids. V lost 3 bases to trimming and J lost 2 bases; unmatched junction nucleotides: 1. Germline V gene data show CDR1 as MNHNS and CDR2 as SASEGT. The CDR3 DNA is TGTGCCAGCAGTGACGGACAGGGGGGCAATCAGCCCCAGCATTTT. Protein: CASSDGQGGNQPQHF.

V gene TRBV7-8 combines with J gene TRBJ2-3; possibly TRBD2 for D (5 bases). With 3 bases removed from V and 4 bases from J, the gap between germline ends came to 8 bases. Germline CDR1 is SGHVS and CDR2 is FQNEAQ. This CDR3 is built from 13 residues. DNA of the CDR3: TGTGCCAGCAGCTTGGCGGGTTCAGATACGCAGTATTTT. Translation gives CASSLAGSDTQYF.

The genes are TRBV5-1 and TRBJ2-7, with D perhaps matching TRBD2 (6 bases). CDR3 length: 15 residues. In germline, CDR1 is SGHRS, CDR2 YFSETQ. Trimming removed 4 bases at V and 1 base at J, with 15 bases between. As DNA, the CDR3 is TGCGCCAGCAGCGTGGGCCTACGGGGGTCCTACGAGCAGTACTTC. Translating it yields CASSVGLRGSYEQYF. The full variable domain, in which reference TRBV5-1 and TRBJ2-7 provide the parts outside the CDR3, is KAGVTQTPRYLIKTRGQQVTLSCSPISGHRSVSWYQQTPGQGLQFLFEYFSETQRNKGNFPGRFSGRQFSNSRSEMNVSTLELGDSALYLCASSVGLRGSYEQYFGPGTRLTVT.

The chain recombines TRBV25-1 with TRBJ2-5, with TRBD1 matching 7 bases. With V trimmed by 6 bases and J by 7 bases, 8 bases remained unmatched. The CDR3 sequence is 13 residues long. Per germline, CDR1 MGHDK and CDR2 SYGVNS. The CDR3 DNA sequence: TGTGCCAGCAGCGGGGACAGCGCAGGGACCCAGTACTTC. It encodes CASSGDSAGTQYF.

The chain joins TRBV4-3 to TRBJ2-5; maybe TRBD1 (5 bases). The CDR3 loop spans 15 amino acids. Germline CDR1 reads LGHNA; CDR2 reads YSLEER. V lost 1 base, J lost 1 base, and 10 bases lay in between. As DNA, the CDR3 is TGCGCCAGCAGCCAAGCGCTCCAGGGCCAAGAGACCCAGTACTTC. Translating it yields CASSQALQGQETQYF.

The chain carries TRBV11-2 and TRBJ2-1; D possibly corresponds to TRBD1 (8 bases). The V end lost 8 bases, the J end lost 6 bases, and 23 bases lay between the germline ends. The V gene's germline CDR1 is SGHAT and CDR2 FQNNGV. The CDR3 runs to 16 residues. The CDR3 DNA follows: TGTGCCAGCCGCCACTTAAGGACAGGGACTATCAATGAGCAGTTCTTC. Translated, it gives CASRHLRTGTINEQFF.

This sequence joins TRBV5-4 and TRBJ1-4; D is possibly TRBD1 (5 bases). The CDR3 totals 15 residues. Germline V gene lookup returns CDR1 SGHNT and CDR2 YYREEE (reference sequence). V dropped 0 bases and J dropped 8 bases, with 14 bases sitting between them. The CDR3 DNA reads as TGTGCCAGCAGCTTGGCAGGTGGGGCAGGAGAAAAACTGTTTTTT. It is translated as CASSLAGGAGEKLFF. Full variable domain (outside the CDR3, taken from reference TRBV5-4 and TRBJ1-4): ETGVTQSPTHLIKTRGQQVTLRCSSQSGHNTVSWYQQALGQGPQFIFQYYREEENGRGNFPPRFSGLQFPNYSSELNVNALELDDSALYLCASSLAGGAGEKLFFGSGTQLSVL.

This clone was recorded once. The V gene is TRBV28, the J gene TRBJ1-2; 9 nucleotides match TRBD1. From germline, CDR1 is MDHEN and CDR2 SYDVKM. V lost 1 base, J lost 11 bases, and 8 bases stayed unmatched. The CDR3 totals 14 residues. The CDR3 DNA follows: TGTGCCAGCAGTTTATCCGACAGGGGGGCCGGATACACCTTC. This gives the protein CASSLSDRGAGYTF.

J is TRBJ2-1 and V is TRBV4-2, with 8 nucleotides matching TRBD2. This CDR3 contains 16 residues. Germline-derived CDR1 and CDR2 are LGHNA and YNFKEQ. The trim removed 3 bases at V and 2 bases at J, leaving 6 bases unmatched. The CDR3 sequence: CASSQEPGLAYNEQFF. Written as DNA, the CDR3 is TGTGCCAGCAGCCAGGAACCGGGACTAGCCTACAATGAGCAGTTCTTC.

The chain combines TRBV29-1 with TRBJ1-1, with TRBD1 as a possible D gene (5 bases). The CDR3 is made up of 14 amino acids. Germline assignment: CDR1 SQVTM and CDR2 ANQGSEA. Trimming stripped 7 bases from V and 4 bases from J, with 19 bases between. CDR3 sequence: CSARTVRVGTEAFF. CDR3 sequence (DNA): TGCAGCGCGCGTACCGTCAGGGTTGGCACTGAAGCTTTCTTT.

This clone has more than one count but fewer than ten. The chain recombines TRBV5-4 with TRBJ1-1, with 7 bases identical to TRBD1. CDR1 and CDR2 (germline): SGHNT, YYREEE (reference sequence). CDR3 length: 14 residues. Trimming removed 0 bases from V and 6 bases from J; junction bases left unmatched: 5. The CDR3: CASSLEGARAEAFF. CDR3 in DNA: TGTGCCAGCAGCTTGGAGGGGGCAAGGGCTGAAGCTTTCTTT.